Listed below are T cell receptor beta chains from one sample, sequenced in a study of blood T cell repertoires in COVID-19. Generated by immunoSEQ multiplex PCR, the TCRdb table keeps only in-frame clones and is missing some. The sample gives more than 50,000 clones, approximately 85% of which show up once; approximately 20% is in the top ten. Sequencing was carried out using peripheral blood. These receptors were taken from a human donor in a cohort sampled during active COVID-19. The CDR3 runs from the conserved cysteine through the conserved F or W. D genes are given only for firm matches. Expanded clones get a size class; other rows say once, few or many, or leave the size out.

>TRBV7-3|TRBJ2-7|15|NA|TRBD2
TGTGCCAGCAGCTCTAGCGGGGGGCCCACCTACGAGCAGTACTTC
CASSSSGGPTYEQYF
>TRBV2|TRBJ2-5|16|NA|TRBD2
TGTGCCAGCAGAGCTTTCACACTAGCGGGGGGGGAGACCCAGTACTTC
CASRAFTLAGGETQYF
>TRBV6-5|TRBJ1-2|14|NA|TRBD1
TGTGCCAGCATCCGGGACAGGGGGACTTATGGCTACACCTTC
CASIRDRGTYGYTF
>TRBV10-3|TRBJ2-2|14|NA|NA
TGTGCCATCAGGGCAGGACAGAACACCGGGGAGCTGTTTTTT
CAIRAGQNTGELFF
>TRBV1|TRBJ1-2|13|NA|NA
TGCACCAGCAGCCAAGGACAGCCGGCGGGCTACACCTTC
CTSSQGQPAGYTF
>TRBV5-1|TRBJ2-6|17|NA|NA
TGCGCCAGCAGCTGGACCGGGACAAGCTCTGGGGCCAACGTCCTGACTTTC
CASSWTGTSSGANVLTF
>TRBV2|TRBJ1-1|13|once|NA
TGTGCCAGTACCGGGACAACGAACACTGAAGCTTTCTTT
CASTGTTNTEAFF
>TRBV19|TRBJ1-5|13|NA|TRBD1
TGTGCCAGTAGGACAGGGTCCCGTCAGCCCCAGCATTTT
CASRTGSRQPQHF
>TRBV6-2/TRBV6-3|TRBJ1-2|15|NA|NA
TGTGCCAGCAGTTCCCCGACCGAACAGACGGTTGGCTACACCTTC
CASSSPTEQTVGYTF
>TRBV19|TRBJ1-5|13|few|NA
TGTGCCAGTAGTAAAGCAGGAAATCAGCCCCAGCATTTT
CASSKAGNQPQHF
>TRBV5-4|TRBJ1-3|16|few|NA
TGTGCCAGCAGCTTGGCCGTTGGAGGGGATGGAAACACCATATATTTT
CASSLAVGGDGNTIYF
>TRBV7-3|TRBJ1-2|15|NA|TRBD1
TGTGCCAGCAGCTTGGAACCGGGCGCAGGGGGTGGCTACACCTTC
CASSLEPGAGGGYTF
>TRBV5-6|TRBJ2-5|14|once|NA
TGTGCCAGCAGCCGAGCGGAGGATGGAGAGACCCAGTACTTC
CASSRAEDGETQYF
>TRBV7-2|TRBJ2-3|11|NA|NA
TGTGCCAGCGGTGAGGCGGATACGCAGTATTTT
CASGEADTQYF
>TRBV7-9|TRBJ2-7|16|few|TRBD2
TGTGCCAGCAGCGGCCAAGGACTAGTCTCTACCCACGAGCAGTACTTC
CASSGQGLVSTHEQYF
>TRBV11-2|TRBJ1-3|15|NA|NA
TGTGCCAGCAGCTTTCGGGGATACTCTGGAAACACCATATATTTT
CASSFRGYSGNTIYF
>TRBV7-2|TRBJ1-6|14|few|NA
TGTGCCAGCAGCCCCGGCTCAGGGTATTCACCCCTCCACTTT
CASSPGSGYSPLHF
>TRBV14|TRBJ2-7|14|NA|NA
TGTGCCAGCAGCCAACACTTACAGTCCTACGAGCAGTACTTC
CASSQHLQSYEQYF
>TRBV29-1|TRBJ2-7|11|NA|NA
TGCAGCGTATACAGGGACTACGAGCAGTACTTC
CSVYRDYEQYF
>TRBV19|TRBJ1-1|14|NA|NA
TGTGCCAGTAGGCACGCCAATCGGTTGGCTGAAGCTTTCTTT
CASRHANRLAEAFF
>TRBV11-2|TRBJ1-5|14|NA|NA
TGTGCCAGCAGCTTAGATGGCGGGTCTCAGCCCCAGCATTTT
CASSLDGGSQPQHF
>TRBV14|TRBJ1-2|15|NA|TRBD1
TGTGCCAGCAGCCCAGTAGGACAGGGGGCGCTTGGCTACACCTTC
CASSPVGQGALGYTF
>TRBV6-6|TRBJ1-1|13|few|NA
TGTGCCAGCAGTTACTCCGTAGACACTGAAGCTTTCTTT
CASSYSVDTEAFF
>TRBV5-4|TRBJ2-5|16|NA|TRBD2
TGTGCCAGCAGCTTGAGAATCGGGGGGGCAGGAGAGACCCAGTACTTC
CASSLRIGGAGETQYF
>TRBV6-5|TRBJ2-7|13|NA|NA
TGTGCCAGCAGTCCAGGACACGCGTCGGTGCAGTACTTC
CASSPGHASVQYF
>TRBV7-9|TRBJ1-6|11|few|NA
TGTGCCAGCAGCTTACTTGCGCCCCTCCACTTT
CASSLLAPLHF
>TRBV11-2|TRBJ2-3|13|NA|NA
TGTGCCAGCAGCTTAGGACAGGACGATACGCAGTATTTT
CASSLGQDDTQYF
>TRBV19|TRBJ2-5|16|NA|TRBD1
TGTGCCAGTAGTGAATCGGGACAGGGGGCTCGAGAGACCCAGTACTTC
CASSESGQGARETQYF
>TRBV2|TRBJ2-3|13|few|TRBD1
TGTGCCCCAACCCTGGACAGGGCCGATACGCAGTATTTT
CAPTLDRADTQYF
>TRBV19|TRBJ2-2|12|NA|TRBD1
TGTGCCAGCACAGGGGGCCCCGGGGAGCTGTTTTTT
CASTGGPGELFF
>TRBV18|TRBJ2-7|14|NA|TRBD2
TGTGCCAGCTCATCTAGGACTAGCGATGGCGAGCAGTACTTC
CASSSRTSDGEQYF
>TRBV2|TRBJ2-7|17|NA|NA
TGTGCCAGCAGTGTGGATCCCCCTGAAATGGGGGGCTACGAGCAGTACTTC
CASSVDPPEMGGYEQYF
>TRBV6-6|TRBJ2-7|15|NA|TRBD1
TGTGCCAGCAGGCCCGGACAGGGAGACAACTACGAGCAGTACTTC
CASRPGQGDNYEQYF
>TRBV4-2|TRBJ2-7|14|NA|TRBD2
TGTGCCAGCAGCCCTAGCGGGGACTCCTACGAGCAGTACTTC
CASSPSGDSYEQYF
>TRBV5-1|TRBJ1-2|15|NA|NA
TGCGCCAGCAGCTTGGATCCGCGAGGTCGCTATGGCTACACCTTC
CASSLDPRGRYGYTF
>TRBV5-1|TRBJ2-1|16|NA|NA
TGCGCCAGCAGCTTGGCGGGGGACAGCAGCTACAATGAGCAGTTCTTC
CASSLAGDSSYNEQFF
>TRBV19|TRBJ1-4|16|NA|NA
TGTGCCAGTAGGAAGATCCTGGACAGCGTCGAAGAAAAACTGTTTTTT
CASRKILDSVEEKLFF
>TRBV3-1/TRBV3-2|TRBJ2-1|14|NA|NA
TGTGCCAGCAGCCAAGGGGGGGTCTGGAATGAGCAGTTCTTC
CASSQGGVWNEQFF
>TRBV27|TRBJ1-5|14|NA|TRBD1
TGTGCCAGCAGTTCGGACAGGGGGGCTCAGCCCCAGCATTTT
CASSSDRGAQPQHF
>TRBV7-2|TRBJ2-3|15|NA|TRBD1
TGTGCCAGCAGCCCACAGACAGGGTTCACAGATACGCAGTATTTT
CASSPQTGFTDTQYF
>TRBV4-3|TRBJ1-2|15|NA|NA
TGCGCCAGCAGCCAAGATGTAGCAGCGGGGCCTGGCTACACCTTC
CASSQDVAAGPGYTF